This entry lists 24 T cell receptor beta chains sequenced from one sample in a study of blood T cells in healthy people across ages. Through a sample-barcoded 5' primer and a J-beta primer mix, a second PCR was run for roughly 6 to 12 cycles. TCRdb used MiXCR to reprocess the 5' RACE reads, holding one entry per CDR3 protein. The sample carries about 1.6 million distinct CDR3 sequences, roughly a third recorded once. Sample: blood. Source of these receptors: a woman aged 25 to 39 in good health.

The V and J genes are TRBV20-1 and TRBJ1-1, with 9 bases that match TRBD1. The CDR3 extends over 16 amino acids. The germline V gene encodes CDR1 DFQATT and CDR2 SNEGSKA (reference sequence). Unmatched junction bases numbered 11, after V lost 2 bases and J lost 4 bases. CDR3 sequence: CSARNLRTGVVTEAFF. The CDR3 nucleotides are TGCAGTGCTAGAAACCTTAGGACAGGGGTGGTCACTGAAGCTTTCTTT.

This clonotype occurred a few times. The V and J genes are TRBV6-1 and TRBJ2-5, with a possible D match to TRBD1 (6 bases). Germline CDR1 and CDR2: MNHNS and SASEGT. V lost 6 bases, J lost 5 bases, and 34 bases lay in between. The CDR3 extends over 20 amino acids. The DNA for the CDR3 is TGTGCCAGCAGCGACCAATACAGGGATGGGTTGGGGTCCCGGGCCGAGACCCAGTACTTC. Translating gives CASSDQYRDGLGSRAETQYF.

The sample holds a few counts of this clonotype. This chain connects TRBV20-1 to TRBJ2-7, with D perhaps matching TRBD2 (5 bases). CDR1 DFQATT and CDR2 SNEGSKA come from the germline V gene (reference sequence). V was cut by 4 bases and J by 2 bases, with 9 bases left in between. The CDR3 spans 12 residues. CDR3 in amino acids: CSAIYGTYEQYF. The CDR3 DNA is TGCAGTGCTATCTACGGGACCTACGAGCAGTACTTC.

This chain joins TRBV6-6 and TRBJ2-2; 10 bases line up with TRBD1. V lost 7 bases and J lost 7; bases outside the gene matches: 6. Germline CDR1 reads MNHNY; CDR2 reads SVGAGI (reference sequence). The CDR3 consists of 14 residues. For the CDR3, the DNA is TGTGCCAGCAACCGGGACAGGGGCGGCGGGGAGCTGTTTTTT. Translated, it gives CASNRDRGGGELFF.

The chain combines TRBV20-1 with TRBJ1-1, with 7 bases that match TRBD1. Per the germline V gene, CDR1 is DFQATT and CDR2 is SNEGSKA (reference sequence). V trimming: 5 bases; J trimming: 6 bases; junction bases outside the gene matches: 15. The CDR3 consists of 15 residues. Here the CDR3 DNA reads TGCAGTGCTTCTGGACAGGCGATCCCAAGGCCTGAAGCTTTCTTT. It codes for CSASGQAIPRPEAFF.

V gene TRBV5-1 combines with J gene TRBJ2-7; D unresolved. Germline V lookup: CDR1 SGHRS, CDR2 YFSETQ. V was cut by 2 bases and J by 0 bases, with 18 bases left in between. This CDR3 spans 17 amino acids. CDR3 amino acids: CASSFGIMVRSSYEQYF. The CDR3 DNA sequence: TGCGCCAGCAGCTTCGGTATCATGGTTCGGAGCTCCTACGAGCAGTACTTC.

This clonotype was observed a handful of times. V is TRBV29-1 and J is TRBJ1-2; 10 nucleotides match TRBD1. The CDR3 length is 14 residues. Germline V gene lookup returns CDR1 SQVTM and CDR2 ANQGSEA. J gave up 6 bases and V 1 base, and 5 bases lay outside the gene matches. CDR3: CSVEALTGGHGYTF. Written as DNA, the CDR3 is TGCAGCGTTGAAGCCTTGACAGGGGGCCATGGCTACACCTTC.

This clonotype was recorded a few times. The chain is built from TRBV20-1 and TRBJ2-1; no firm D call. This CDR3 is 12 amino acids long. V dropped 4 bases and J dropped 8 bases, with 12 bases sitting between them. The germline V gene encodes CDR1 DFQATT and CDR2 SNEGSKA (reference sequence). CDR3 amino acids: CSATPPFYEQFF. The DNA for the CDR3 is TGCAGTGCTACACCTCCGTTCTATGAGCAGTTCTTC.

CDR3 sequence (DNA): TGTGCCAGCACCCCGGGGGACGGTGAGCAGTTCTTC. The encoded protein is CASTPGDGEQFF. This rearrangement joins TRBV7-3 to TRBJ2-1; maybe TRBD2 (6 bases). The germline CDR1 and CDR2 sequences are SGHTA and FQGTGA. CDR3 length: 12 amino acids. The V end was cut by 7 bases, the J end by 9 bases, with 13 bases between.

As for this clonotype: Just one base apart from a much larger clone, this may be a read error. The chain links TRBV3-1 to TRBJ2-1, with 9 nucleotides matching TRBD1. With V trimmed by 8 bases and J by 7 bases, 9 bases remained unmatched. Per the germline V gene, CDR1 is LGHDT and CDR2 is YNNKEL (reference sequence). The CDR3 runs 14 residues. CDR3 in DNA: TGTGCCAGCGGCCGCGGGACAGGGTCTAATGAGCAGTTCTTC. Its protein product is CASGRGTGSNEQFF.

The chain recombines TRBV4-1 with TRBJ2-3, with D perhaps matching TRBD2 (6 bases). CDR1 MGHRA and CDR2 YSYEKL come from the germline V gene. The CDR3 sequence is 17 residues long. Trimming removed 4 bases from V and 0 bases from J, with 17 bases in between. CDR3 coding DNA: TGCGCCAGCAGCCCCCAGGTTGCGGGGACTAGCACAGATACGCAGTATTTT. Amino acids: CASSPQVAGTSTDTQYF.

This clonotype has a handful of counts. The chain links TRBV28 to TRBJ1-5; no reliable D call. Trimming cost V 0 bases and J 0 bases, with 3 bases left between them. CDR1 and CDR2 from the germline V gene are MDHEN and SYDVKM. This CDR3 is 14 amino acids long. Written as DNA, the CDR3 is TGTGCCAGCAGTTTATGGGTTAGCAATCAGCCCCAGCATTTT. This codes for CASSLWVSNQPQHF.

This chain connects TRBV11-2 to TRBJ2-5, with D unresolved. The CDR3 is 15 amino acids. Germline V lookup: CDR1 SGHAT, CDR2 FQNNGV. With 4 bases removed from V and 0 bases from J, the gap between germline ends came to 12 bases. The chain's CDR3 is CASSSNSRYQETQYF. The CDR3 nucleotides read TGTGCCAGCAGCTCTAACTCGAGGTACCAAGAGACCCAGTACTTC.

This chain links TRBV6-2 or TRBV6-3 with TRBJ1-2; TRBD1 aligns across 7 bases. With 7 bases clipped from V and 4 bases from J, the junction kept 9 bases outside the gene matches. The CDR3 runs 14 residues. CDR1 is MNHEY, CDR2 SVGEGT, per germline. CDR3 sequence (DNA): TGTGCCAGCAAGATAGGGACAGAAGTCTATGGCTACACCTTC. Amino acids: CASKIGTEVYGYTF.

The chain has TRBV2 and TRBJ2-5; 9 positions agree with TRBD1. TRBJ2-4 matches the DNA end more closely, so the J call is doubtful. The CDR3 sequence is 14 residues long. Germline lookup yields CDR1 SNHLY and CDR2 FYNNEI. The CDR3 loop is CASRVTGTGNIQYF. As DNA, the CDR3 is TGTGCCAGCAGGGTTACCGGGACAGGGAACATTCAGTACTTC.

This chain uses TRBV7-2 with TRBJ1-1; TRBD1 is a possible D gene (5 bases). The CDR3 is 14 residues long. Germline V gene data show CDR1 as SGHTA and CDR2 as FQGNSA. The ends were cut back, 5 bases at V and 6 bases at J, with 16 bases in the middle. The CDR3 DNA sequence: TGTGCCAGCAGCCGGGACTGGGGGACTCCTGAAGCTTTCTTT. Encoded protein: CASSRDWGTPEAFF.

The sample holds a few counts of this clonotype. The chain employs TRBV10-2 and TRBJ2-7, with 7 positions matching TRBD1. Trimming cost V 7 bases and J 6 bases; bases outside gene matches: 6. This CDR3 is built from 12 residues. Per germline, CDR1 WSHSY and CDR2 SAAADI. The CDR3 loop is CASKPGTAEQYF. CDR3 in DNA: TGCGCCAGCAAGCCTGGGACAGCCGAGCAGTACTTC.

The chain couples TRBV11-1 to TRBJ2-7; maybe TRBD1 (6 bases). The closer fit of TRBJ2-4 to the DNA end suggests the J call may be wrong. The CDR3 totals 17 residues. Looked up from germline, CDR1 is SGHAT and CDR2 is FQDESV (reference sequence). The CDR3 DNA reads as TGTGCCAGCAGCTTAGCCATCCGGGGCTTTGGGGGCAACATTCAGTACTTC. The encoded protein is CASSLAIRGFGGNIQYF.

The V call is TRBV4-1, the J call TRBJ2-2; no firm D call. Germline CDR1 reads MGHRA; CDR2 reads YSYEKL. V was pared by 2 bases and J by 1 base, with 5 bases between. There are 14 residues in the CDR3. The CDR3 nucleotides are TGCGCCAGCAGCCAACCGGGGAACACCGGGGAGCTGTTTTTT. Its translation: CASSQPGNTGELFF.

This clonotype was counted only a few times. The rearrangement joins TRBV3-1 to TRBJ2-7, with D possibly TRBD1 on 6 matching bases. The CDR3 spans 15 residues. Germline CDR1 and CDR2: LGHDT and YNNKEL (reference sequence). V was cut by 6 bases and J by 3 bases, with 18 bases left in between. As DNA, the CDR3 is TGTGCCAGCAGTCCTCTATCCGGACAGAACTACGAGCAGTACTTC. Translation gives CASSPLSGQNYEQYF.

The V gene is TRBV10-3, the J gene TRBJ2-7; 11 bases line up with TRBD1. The CDR3 is made up of 15 amino acids. J lost 2 bases, V lost 10 bases, and 10 bases had no gene match. The germline gives CDR1 ENHRY, CDR2 SYGVKD. The CDR3 DNA is TGTGCCACAGGCCCGGGGACAGGGGGAGCCTACGAGCAGTACTTC. This encodes CATGPGTGGAYEQYF.

This chain links TRBV6-2 or TRBV6-3 with TRBJ1-1; a possible D gene is TRBD1 (5 bases). CDR3 length: 12 amino acids. Per the germline V gene, CDR1 is MNHEY and CDR2 is SVGEGT. V lost 6 bases and J 7 bases, leaving 12 bases between the germline ends. Here the CDR3 reads CASSTTGFEAFF. In DNA, the CDR3 is TGTGCCAGCAGCACAACAGGTTTTGAAGCTTTCTTT.

This clonotype occurred many times. The chain has TRBV4-1 and TRBJ2-5; 8 bases agree with TRBD2. V lost 1 base, J lost 4 bases, and 11 bases stayed unmatched. CDR1 is MGHRA, CDR2 YSYEKL, per germline. CDR3 length equals 17 residues. In nucleotides, the CDR3 is TGCGCCAGCAGCCAAGCCCCGGGGGGGGCGGAACGAGAGACCCAGTACTTC. Amino acid sequence: CASSQAPGGAERETQYF.

The rearrangement joins TRBV27 to TRBJ2-1; D gene unclear. V gave up 6 bases and J gave up 5 bases, with 14 bases separating them. This CDR3 is 14 amino acids long. Germline CDR1 reads MNHEY; CDR2 reads SMNVEV (reference sequence). The CDR3 nucleotides are TGTGCCAGCAGCTGGGTGACTGAAAACAATGAGCAGTTCTTC. This translates into CASSWVTENNEQFF.